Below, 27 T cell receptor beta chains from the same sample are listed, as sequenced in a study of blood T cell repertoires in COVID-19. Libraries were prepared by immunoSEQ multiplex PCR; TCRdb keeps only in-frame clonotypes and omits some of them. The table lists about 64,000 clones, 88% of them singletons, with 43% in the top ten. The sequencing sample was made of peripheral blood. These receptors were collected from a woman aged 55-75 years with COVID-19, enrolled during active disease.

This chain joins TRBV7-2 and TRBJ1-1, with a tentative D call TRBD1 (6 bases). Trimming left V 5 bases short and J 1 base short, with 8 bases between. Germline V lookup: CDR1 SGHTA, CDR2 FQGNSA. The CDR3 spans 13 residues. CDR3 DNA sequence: TGTGCCAGCAGCAAGGGACAGAACACTGAAGCTTTCTTT. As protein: CASSKGQNTEAFF.

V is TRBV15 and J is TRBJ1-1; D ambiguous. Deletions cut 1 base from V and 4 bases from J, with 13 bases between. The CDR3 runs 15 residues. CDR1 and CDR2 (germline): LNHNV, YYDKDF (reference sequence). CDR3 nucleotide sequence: TGTGCCACCAGCAGAGTGGGAGGGAGGAGCACTGAAGCTTTCTTT. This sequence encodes CATSRVGGRSTEAFF.

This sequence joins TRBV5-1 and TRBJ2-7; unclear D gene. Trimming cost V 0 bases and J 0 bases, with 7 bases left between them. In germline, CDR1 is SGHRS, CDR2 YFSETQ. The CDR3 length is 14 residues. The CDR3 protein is CASSLVGSSYEQYF. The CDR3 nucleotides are TGCGCCAGCAGCTTGGTGGGCAGCTCCTACGAGCAGTACTTC.

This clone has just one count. The CDR3 loop reads CASDLPGEPQHF. Here the CDR3 DNA reads TGTGCCAGCGATCTCCCGGGAGAGCCCCAGCATTTT. V and J are TRBV6-5 and TRBJ1-5; D is ambiguous. Deletions cut 8 bases from V and 8 bases from J, with 13 bases between. The CDR3 is made up of 12 amino acids. From germline, CDR1 is MNHEY and CDR2 SVGAGI.

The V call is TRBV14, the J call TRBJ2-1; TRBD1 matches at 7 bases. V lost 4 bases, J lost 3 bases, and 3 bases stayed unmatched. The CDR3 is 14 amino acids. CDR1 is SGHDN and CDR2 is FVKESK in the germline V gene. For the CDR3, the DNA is TGTGCCAGCAGCCGGGACAGCTTCTACAATGAGCAGTTCTTC. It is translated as CASSRDSFYNEQFF. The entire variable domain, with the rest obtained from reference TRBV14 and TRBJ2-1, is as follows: EAGVTQFPSHSVIEKGQTVTLRCDPISGHDNLYWYRRVMGKEIKFLLHFVKESKQDESGMPNNRFLAERTGGTYSTLKVQPAELEDSGVYFCASSRDSFYNEQFFGPGTRLTVL.

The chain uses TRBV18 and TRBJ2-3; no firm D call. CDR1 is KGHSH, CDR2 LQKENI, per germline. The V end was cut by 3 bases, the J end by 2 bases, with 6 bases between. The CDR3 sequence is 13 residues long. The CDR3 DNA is TGTGCCAGCTCACCTACATACACAGATACGCAGTATTTT. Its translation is CASSPTYTDTQYF.

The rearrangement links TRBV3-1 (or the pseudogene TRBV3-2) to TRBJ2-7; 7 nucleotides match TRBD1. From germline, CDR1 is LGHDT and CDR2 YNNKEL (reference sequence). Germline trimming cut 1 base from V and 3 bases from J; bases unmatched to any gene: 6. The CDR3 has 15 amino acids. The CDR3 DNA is TGTGCCAGCAGCCAAGGGTACACAGGGGACTACGAGCAGTACTTC. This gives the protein CASSQGYTGDYEQYF.

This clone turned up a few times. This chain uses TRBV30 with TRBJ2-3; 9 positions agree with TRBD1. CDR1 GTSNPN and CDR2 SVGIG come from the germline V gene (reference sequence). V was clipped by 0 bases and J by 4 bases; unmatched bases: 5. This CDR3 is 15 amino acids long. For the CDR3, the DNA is TGTGCCTGGAGTGTTTGGGGACAGGGTCCAGATACGCAGTATTTT. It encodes CAWSVWGQGPDTQYF. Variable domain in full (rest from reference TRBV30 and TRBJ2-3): SQTIHQWPATLVQPVGSPLSLECTVEGTSNPNLYWYRQAAGRGLQLLFYSVGIGQISSEVPQNLSASRPQDRQFILSSKKLLLSDSGFYLCAWSVWGQGPDTQYFGPGTRLTVL.

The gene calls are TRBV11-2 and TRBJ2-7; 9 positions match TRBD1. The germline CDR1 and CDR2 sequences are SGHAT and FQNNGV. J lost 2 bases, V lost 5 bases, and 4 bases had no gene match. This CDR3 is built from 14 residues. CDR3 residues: CASSRDRVTYEQYF. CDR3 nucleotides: TGTGCCAGCAGCCGGGACAGGGTAACCTACGAGCAGTACTTC.

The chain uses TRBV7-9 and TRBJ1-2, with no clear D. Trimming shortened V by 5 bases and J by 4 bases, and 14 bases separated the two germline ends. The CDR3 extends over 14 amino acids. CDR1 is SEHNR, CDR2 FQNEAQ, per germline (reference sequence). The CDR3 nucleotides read TGTGCCAGCAGCGTAGTCGACACAACCTATGGCTACACCTTC. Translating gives CASSVVDTTYGYTF.

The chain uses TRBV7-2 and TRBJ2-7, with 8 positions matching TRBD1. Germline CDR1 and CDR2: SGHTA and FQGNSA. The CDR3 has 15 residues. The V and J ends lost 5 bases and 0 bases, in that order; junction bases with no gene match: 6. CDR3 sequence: CASSRGDRRSYEQYF. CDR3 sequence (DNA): TGTGCCAGCAGCCGTGGGGACAGGCGCTCCTACGAGCAGTACTTC.

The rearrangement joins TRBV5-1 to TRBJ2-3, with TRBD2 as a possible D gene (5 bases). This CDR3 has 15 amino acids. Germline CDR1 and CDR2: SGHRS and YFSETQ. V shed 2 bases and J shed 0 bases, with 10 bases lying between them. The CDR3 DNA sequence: TGCGCCAGCAGCTTCTTCGGGGTCAGCACAGATACGCAGTATTTT. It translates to CASSFFGVSTDTQYF.

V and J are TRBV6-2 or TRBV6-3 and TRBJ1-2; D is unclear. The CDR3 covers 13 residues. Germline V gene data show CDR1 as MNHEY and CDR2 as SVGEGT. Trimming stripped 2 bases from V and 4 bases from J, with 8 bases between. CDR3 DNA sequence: TGTGCCAGCAGTTACCAGGATGCCTATGGCTACACCTTC. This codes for CASSYQDAYGYTF.

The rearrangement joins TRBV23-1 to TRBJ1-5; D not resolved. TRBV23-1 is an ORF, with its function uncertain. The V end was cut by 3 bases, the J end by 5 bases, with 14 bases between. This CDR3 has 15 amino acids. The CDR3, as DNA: TGCGCCAGCAGTCACAACCCGGACGGGGATCAGCCCCAGCATTTT. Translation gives CASSHNPDGDQPQHF.

This chain's CDR3 is CASSQEGAATQYF. CDR3 coding DNA: TGTGCCAGCAGCCAAGAGGGGGCTGCGACCCAGTACTTC. This chain connects TRBV3-1 (or the pseudogene TRBV3-2) to TRBJ2-5, with D perhaps matching TRBD1 (6 bases). V was clipped by 0 bases and J by 7 bases, with 9 bases between them. CDR3 length equals 13 residues. Germline CDR1 reads LGHDT; CDR2 reads YNNKEL (reference sequence).

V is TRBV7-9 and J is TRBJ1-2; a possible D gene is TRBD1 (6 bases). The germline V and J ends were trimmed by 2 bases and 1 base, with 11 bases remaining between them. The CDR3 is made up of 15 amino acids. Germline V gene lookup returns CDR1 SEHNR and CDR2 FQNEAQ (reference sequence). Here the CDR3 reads CASSLMTGYNYGYTF. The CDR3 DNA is TGTGCCAGCAGCTTAATGACAGGATATAACTATGGCTACACCTTC.

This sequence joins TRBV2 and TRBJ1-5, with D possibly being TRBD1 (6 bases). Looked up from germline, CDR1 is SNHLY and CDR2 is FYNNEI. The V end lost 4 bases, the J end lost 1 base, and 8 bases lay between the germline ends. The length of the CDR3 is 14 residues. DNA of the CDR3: TGTGCCAGCAGTGGGACAGAGAGCAATCAGCCCCAGCATTTT. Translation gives CASSGTESNQPQHF.

The CDR3 here is CASSLPTSGSPLHF. CDR3 sequence (DNA): TGTGCCAGCAGTCTCCCCACGAGCGGTTCACCCCTCCACTTT. The chain couples TRBV5-4 to TRBJ1-6; D not certain. This CDR3 region has 14 residues. The germline CDR1 and CDR2 sequences are SGHNT and YYREEE (reference sequence). Trimming removed 5 bases at V and 9 bases at J, with 15 bases between.

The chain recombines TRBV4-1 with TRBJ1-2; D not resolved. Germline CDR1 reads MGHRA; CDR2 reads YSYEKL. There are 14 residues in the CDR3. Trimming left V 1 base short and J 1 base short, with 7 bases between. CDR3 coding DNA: TGCGCCAGCAGCCAAGTGAACAGTAACTATGGCTACACCTTC. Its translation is CASSQVNSNYGYTF.

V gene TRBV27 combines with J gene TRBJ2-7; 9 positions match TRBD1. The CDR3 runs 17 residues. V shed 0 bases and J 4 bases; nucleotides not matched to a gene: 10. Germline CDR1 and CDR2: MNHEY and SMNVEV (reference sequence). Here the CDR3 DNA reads TGTGCCAGCAGTTTATCCACCGGGACAGGGAAGGAGTACGAGCAGTACTTC. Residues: CASSLSTGTGKEYEQYF.

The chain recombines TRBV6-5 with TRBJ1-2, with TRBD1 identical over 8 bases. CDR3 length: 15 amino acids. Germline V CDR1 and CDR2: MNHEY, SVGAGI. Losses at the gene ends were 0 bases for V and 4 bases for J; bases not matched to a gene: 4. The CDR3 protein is CASSYSRQGSYGYTF. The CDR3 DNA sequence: TGTGCCAGCAGTTACTCCAGACAGGGGAGCTATGGCTACACCTTC.

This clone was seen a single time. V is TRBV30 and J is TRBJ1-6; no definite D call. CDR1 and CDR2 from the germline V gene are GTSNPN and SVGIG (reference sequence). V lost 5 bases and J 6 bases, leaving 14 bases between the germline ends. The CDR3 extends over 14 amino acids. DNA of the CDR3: TGTGCCTGGCGTTTTGAGAGGTTTAATTCACCCCTCCACTTT. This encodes CAWRFERFNSPLHF. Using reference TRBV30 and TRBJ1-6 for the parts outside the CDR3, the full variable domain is SQTIHQWPATLVQPVGSPLSLECTVEGTSNPNLYWYRQAAGRGLQLLFYSVGIGQISSEVPQNLSASRPQDRQFILSSKKLLLSDSGFYLCAWRFERFNSPLHFGNGTRLTVT.

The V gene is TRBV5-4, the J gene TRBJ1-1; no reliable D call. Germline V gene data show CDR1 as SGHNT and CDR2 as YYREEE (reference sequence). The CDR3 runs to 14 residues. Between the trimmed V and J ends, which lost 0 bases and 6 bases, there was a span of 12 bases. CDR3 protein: CASSLGRGVSEAFF. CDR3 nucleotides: TGTGCCAGCAGCTTGGGTCGAGGAGTCTCTGAAGCTTTCTTT. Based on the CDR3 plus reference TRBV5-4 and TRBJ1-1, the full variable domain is ETGVTQSPTHLIKTRGQQVTLRCSSQSGHNTVSWYQQALGQGPQFIFQYYREEENGRGNFPPRFSGLQFPNYSSELNVNALELDDSALYLCASSLGRGVSEAFFGQGTRLTVV.

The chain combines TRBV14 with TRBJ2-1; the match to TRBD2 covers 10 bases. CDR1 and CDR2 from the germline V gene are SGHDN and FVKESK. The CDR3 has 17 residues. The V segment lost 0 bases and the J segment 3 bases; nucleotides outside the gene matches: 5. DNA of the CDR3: TGTGCCAGCAGCCAAGATTGGGCTAGCGGGAGCTACAATGAGCAGTTCTTC. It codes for CASSQDWASGSYNEQFF.

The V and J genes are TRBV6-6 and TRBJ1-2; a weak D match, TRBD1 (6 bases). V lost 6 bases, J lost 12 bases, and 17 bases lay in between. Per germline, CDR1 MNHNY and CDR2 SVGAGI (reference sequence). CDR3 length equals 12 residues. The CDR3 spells CASRVQGLGDTF. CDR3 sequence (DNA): TGTGCCAGCAGGGTACAGGGTCTCGGGGACACCTTC.

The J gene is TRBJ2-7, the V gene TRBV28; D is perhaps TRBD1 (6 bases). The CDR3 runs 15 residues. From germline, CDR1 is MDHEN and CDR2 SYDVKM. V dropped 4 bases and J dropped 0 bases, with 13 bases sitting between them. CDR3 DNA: TGTGCCAGCAGTTCCCAGACAGGTCGCTCCTACGAGCAGTACTTC. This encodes CASSSQTGRSYEQYF.

The CDR3 DNA reads as TGTGCCAGCAGCCTCCGGGGACAGGTGTCCTACAATGAGCAGTTCTTC. Protein: CASSLRGQVSYNEQFF. This sequence joins TRBV11-3 and TRBJ2-1; 8 bases map to TRBD1. This CDR3 region has 16 residues. The germline V gene has CDR1 SGHNT and CDR2 YENEEA. The V and J ends lost 5 bases and 1 base, in that order; junction bases with no gene match: 7.